One and the same sample provided the 20 T cell receptor beta chains below, sequenced in a study of T cells after yellow fever vaccination. MiXCR, applied by TCRdb to the 5' RACE reads, yields one record per CDR3 protein. The sample holds about 230,000 distinct CDR3 sequences; approximately 6.3% are singletons and the top ten take more than 1%. The sample consisted of CD4+ T cells sorted from PBMCs, taken on the day of the yellow fever booster vaccination. All receptors come from a man aged 25-45 years who received the YFV17D yellow fever vaccine.

This clonotype has at least ten counts. This chain joins TRBV5-1 and TRBJ2-1; possibly TRBD2 for D (6 bases). The CDR3 is 15 amino acids. V shed 0 bases and J shed 4 bases, with 11 bases lying between them. CDR1 is SGHRS and CDR2 is YFSETQ in the germline V gene. The CDR3 region is CASSLGASEYNEQFF. The CDR3, as DNA: TGCGCCAGCAGCTTGGGAGCTAGCGAGTACAATGAGCAGTTCTTC.

This clonotype was detected many times. V gene TRBV7-2 combines with J gene TRBJ2-5; 8 bases map to TRBD2. Germline-derived CDR1 and CDR2 are SGHTA and FQGNSA. The junction had 9 bases not matched to a gene; V was cut back by 5 bases and J by 4 bases. The CDR3 runs 15 residues. The CDR3, as DNA: TGTGCCAGCAGCAACAAAGCGGGAGTAGGAGAGACCCAGTACTTC. It yields the protein CASSNKAGVGETQYF.

This clonotype was recorded at least ten times. The chain's CDR3 is CASRNSNRNSPLHF. The CDR3 bases are TGCGCCAGCAGGAACAGTAACCGGAATTCACCCCTCCACTTT. This sequence joins TRBV4-3 and TRBJ1-6; D gene uncertain. CDR1 is LGHNA, CDR2 YSLEER, per germline. V lost 6 bases and J 7 bases, leaving 13 bases between the germline ends. CDR3 length equals 14 residues.

The genes are TRBV7-9 and TRBJ1-2, with D unclear. Germline assignment: CDR1 SEHNR and CDR2 FQNEAQ (reference sequence). Between the trimmed V and J ends, which lost 3 bases and 7 bases, there was a span of 9 bases. CDR3 length equals 12 residues. The CDR3 loop is CASSLVTPGYTF. In DNA form, the CDR3 reads TGTGCCAGCAGCTTGGTGACCCCTGGCTACACCTTC.

The chain joins TRBV7-2 to TRBJ2-5; 8 nucleotides line up with TRBD2. Germline trimming cut 2 bases from V and 4 bases from J; bases unmatched to any gene: 3. The CDR3 contains 14 residues. CDR1 and CDR2 from the germline V gene are SGHTA and FQGNSA. The CDR3 nucleotides read TGTGCCAGCAGCTTAAGTCTAGCGGGAGAGACCCAGTACTTC. The encoded protein is CASSLSLAGETQYF.

This rearrangement joins TRBV7-2 to TRBJ2-1, with 7 bases that match TRBD2. The V gene end was trimmed by 1 base and the J gene end by 5 bases; junction bases not matched to a gene: 8. Per germline, CDR1 SGHTA and CDR2 FQGNSA. There are 16 residues in the CDR3. The CDR3 DNA reads TGTGCCAGCAGCTTAGTTGTGACTAGCTTGCACAATGAGCAGTTCTTC. It codes for CASSLVVTSLHNEQFF.

The chain combines TRBV11-2 with TRBJ2-1, with 11 bases identical to TRBD1. Germline V lookup: CDR1 SGHAT, CDR2 FQNNGV. The V gene end was trimmed by 9 bases and the J gene end by 7 bases; junction bases not matched to a gene: 8. The CDR3 consists of 14 residues. The CDR3 sequence: CASEPGQGVNEQFF. In DNA form, the CDR3 reads TGTGCCAGTGAGCCGGGACAGGGGGTAAATGAGCAGTTCTTC.

J is TRBJ2-7 and V is TRBV7-8, with 7 bases lining up with TRBD2. CDR1 is SGHVS, CDR2 FQNEAQ, per germline. The CDR3 is 15 residues long. The J segment lost 7 bases and the V segment lost 4 bases, leaving 13 bases of the junction unmatched. In DNA, the CDR3 is TGTGCCAGCAGCTCCCGGGGACTACCAATTTGGGAGCAGTACTTC. It yields the protein CASSSRGLPIWEQYF.

A few counts support this clonotype. V is TRBV4-3 and J is TRBJ1-6; D is unresolved. Looked up from germline, CDR1 is LGHNA and CDR2 is YSLEER. The germline V and J ends were trimmed by 4 bases and 5 bases, with 12 bases remaining between them. The CDR3 totals 15 residues. The CDR3 is CASSLYGRDNSPLHF. The CDR3 coding sequence is TGCGCCAGCAGCCTGTACGGCCGGGATAATTCACCCCTCCACTTT.

This clonotype was counted at least ten times. The chain links TRBV5-1 to TRBJ2-3; D is unresolved. The V end lost 0 bases, the J end lost 2 bases, and 4 bases lay between the germline ends. Germline V lookup: CDR1 SGHRS, CDR2 YFSETQ. This CDR3 region has 13 residues. The CDR3 sequence: CASSLVHTDTQYF. The CDR3 DNA is TGCGCCAGCAGCTTGGTGCACACAGATACGCAGTATTTT.

This clonotype showed up just a few times. The chain links TRBV6-6 to TRBJ2-7; 8 bases are shared with TRBD2. Per the germline V gene, CDR1 is MNHNY and CDR2 is SVGAGI (reference sequence). V lost 7 bases to trimming and J lost 6 bases; unmatched junction nucleotides: 8. This CDR3 comprises 13 residues. This CDR3 is CASNEPGTSEQYF. The CDR3 DNA reads as TGTGCCAGCAACGAGCCCGGGACTAGCGAGCAGTACTTC.

The J gene is TRBJ2-1, the V gene TRBV6-2 or TRBV6-3; a weak D match, TRBD2 (6 bases). Germline CDR1 MNHEY, CDR2 SVGEGT. The CDR3 has 16 amino acids. V lost 5 bases and J 4 bases, leaving 18 bases between the germline ends. The chain's CDR3 is CASSTTTRRGYNEQFF. The CDR3 DNA reads TGTGCCAGCAGTACCACGACCAGGCGGGGTTACAATGAGCAGTTCTTC.

CDR3 in amino acids: CASSPTPTGGVGSPLHF. The CDR3 nucleotides read TGTGCCAGCAGCCCGACCCCTACAGGGGGCGTTGGTTCACCCCTCCACTTT. The genes are TRBV7-2 and TRBJ1-6, with 9 bases aligning to TRBD1. This CDR3 has 17 residues. The germline V gene has CDR1 SGHTA and CDR2 FQGNSA. After removal of 5 bases from V and 9 bases from J, the junction contained 14 bases not matched to a gene.

The chain recombines TRBV5-4 with TRBJ2-7; D call uncertain. CDR1 is SGHNT, CDR2 YYREEE, per germline (reference sequence). V lost 0 bases to trimming and J lost 7 bases, with 11 bases between them. CDR3 size: 13 residues. CDR3 nucleotide sequence: TGTGCCAGCAGCTTGGGCCTCGTGGGGGAGCAGTACTTC. This sequence encodes CASSLGLVGEQYF.

This chain connects TRBV18 to TRBJ2-5, with D perhaps TRBD2 (6 bases). CDR3 length: 14 residues. Germline V CDR1 and CDR2: KGHSH, LQKENI. Deletions cut 0 bases from V and 4 bases from J, with 9 bases between. The CDR3 reads CASSPPEGRETQYF. For the CDR3, the DNA is TGTGCCAGCTCACCACCGGAGGGCAGAGAGACCCAGTACTTC.

This clonotype was recorded a few times. The chain has TRBV15 and TRBJ1-2; D call uncertain. In germline, CDR1 is LNHNV, CDR2 YYDKDF (reference sequence). Trimming removed 5 bases from V and 6 bases from J, with 10 bases in between. The CDR3 spans 12 residues. CDR3 in DNA: TGTGCCACCAGCCCCACGTCCGATGGCTACACCTTC. Protein product: CATSPTSDGYTF.

This clonotype was found many times. The CDR3 region is CASSLALSSYNEQFF. In nucleotides, the CDR3 is TGCGCCAGCAGCTTGGCTCTTAGCTCCTACAATGAGCAGTTCTTC. The chain joins TRBV5-1 to TRBJ2-1; no clear D. From germline, CDR1 is SGHRS and CDR2 YFSETQ. Trimming pared 0 bases from V and 0 bases from J, leaving 7 bases between. The CDR3 has 15 amino acids.

This clonotype was found many times. The chain uses TRBV6-2 or TRBV6-3 and TRBJ2-2; no clear D. The CDR3 contains 14 residues. Germline V lookup: CDR1 MNHEY, CDR2 SVGEGT. Trimming stripped 4 bases from V and 4 bases from J, with 10 bases between. The CDR3 sequence is CASSSPGGTGELFF. The DNA for the CDR3 is TGTGCCAGCAGTTCCCCCGGTGGCACCGGGGAGCTGTTTTTT.

This clonotype came up many times. The chain is built from TRBV12-3 or TRBV12-4 and TRBJ2-7; no reliable D call. The CDR3 sequence is 12 residues long. Trimming left V 6 bases short and J 12 bases short, with 18 bases between. The CDR3 region has the DNA TGTGCCAGCAGCCCCCATGATAGGCTCCGGTACTTC. Amino acids: CASSPHDRLRYF.

In its sample, this clonotype was seen many times. This CDR3 reads CSVAQGVEEQYF. The CDR3 DNA is TGCAGCGTTGCACAGGGTGTTGAAGAGCAGTACTTC. The chain has TRBV29-1 and TRBJ2-7; D is possibly TRBD1 (6 bases). Germline V CDR1 and CDR2: SQVTM, ANQGSEA. This CDR3 region has 12 residues. With 4 bases removed from V and 7 bases from J, the gap between germline ends came to 14 bases.